A selection of T cell receptor beta chains follows, all from one sample in a study of identical twins. One entry per CDR3 protein results from TCRdb running MiXCR on the 5' RACE reads. The sample lists 1.5 million to 2 million distinct CDR3 sequences, about 30% seen once, with under 0.35% in the top ten. Sequenced: cord blood. The origin of the receptors is a newborn girl in good health. The CDR3 runs from the conserved cysteine through the conserved F or W. The D gene is left open where the match is weak. Rows may omit the clone size; those that give it use once, few, many or a size class.

>-|14|TRBJ2-1|TRBV2|-
CASCLAGPYNEQFF
TGTGCCAGCTGTCTTGCGGGGCCCTACAATGAGCAGTTCTTC
>few|22|TRBJ2-1|TRBV11-2|TRBD2
CASSSHPWVGRAGGDAYNEQFF
TGTGCCAGCAGCTCCCACCCCTGGGTAGGTAGAGCGGGAGGTGACGCCTACAATGAGCAGTTCTTC
>-|14|TRBJ2-7|TRBV7-6|-
CASSPIPGYYEQYF
TGTGCCAGCAGCCCCATACCGGGGTACTACGAGCAGTACTTC
>-|11|TRBJ1-6|TRBV30|-
CAWTNNSPLHF
TGTGCCTGGACAAATAATTCACCCCTCCACTTT
>-|14|TRBJ1-2|TRBV2|-
CASSGSRANYGYTF
TGTGCCAGCAGTGGGTCCCGGGCCAACTATGGCTACACCTTC
>-|16|TRBJ2-7|TRBV28|-
CASSRKGGSSYNEQYF
TGTGCCAGCAGTCGCAAAGGGGGGTCCTCCTACAATGAGCAGTACTTC
>-|16|TRBJ2-4|TRBV12-3/TRBV12-4|-
CASRDLGSPSKNIQYF
TGTGCCAGCAGGGACTTAGGTTCCCCGTCCAAAAACATTCAGTACTTC
>few|16|TRBJ1-1|TRBV2|TRBD1
CASRPHRGTMNTEAFF
TGTGCCAGCAGGCCACACAGGGGGACCATGAACACTGAAGCTTTCTTT
>few|15|TRBJ1-5|TRBV10-3|-
CAISATGRGDQPQHF
TGTGCCATCAGTGCGACAGGTCGAGGGGATCAGCCCCAGCATTTT
>-|14|TRBJ2-3|TRBV4-2|TRBD2
CASSVGGISDTQYF
TGTGCCAGCAGCGTCGGGGGGATATCAGATACGCAGTATTTT
>-|12|TRBJ2-1|TRBV7-2|-
CASSLGAETQFF
TGTGCCAGCAGCTTAGGAGCAGAGACCCAGTTCTTC
>few|17|TRBJ2-3|TRBV15|-
CATSKRQKVTATDTQYF
TGTGCCACCAGCAAAAGACAGAAGGTGACGGCCACAGATACGCAGTATTTT